This TCR beta chain was sequenced for a study of OX40 agonist ivuxolimab in advanced cancers. Study at large: The diagnoses of dose-escalation patients were hepatocellular carcinoma, melanoma, renal cell or head and neck cancer. From roughly 23 to 90 years was the age range, with a mean of around 60 years, and around 80% were male.

The assay was immunoSEQ multiplex PCR, and TCRdb's table has in-frame clones only and misses some. The sample records some 60,000 clones, over 75% being singletons. Germline trimming cut 10 bases from V and 5 bases from J; bases unmatched to any gene: 11. The CDR3 has 15 residues. Germline assignment: CDR1 SNHLY and CDR2 FYNNEI. This clone was detected a few times. The antigen remains unidentified. General study points: In a subset of nonresponders, normalized T-cell clonal expansion was also low.

The source material was CD4+ or CD8+ T cells sorted from blood, sampled in a trial of the OX40 agonist ivuxolimab. The receptor's source is an adult with an advanced solid tumor such as melanoma, head and neck, liver or kidney cancer. The chain has TRBV2 and TRBJ1-6, with 7 bases lining up with TRBD1. CDR3 residues: CAIGTAGQHNSPLHF. The CDR3 coding sequence is TGTGCCATAGGAACCGCGGGACAGCATAATTCACCCCTCCACTTT. Full variable domain (rest looked up from reference TRBV2 and TRBJ1-6): EPEVTQTPSHQVTQMGQEVILRCVPISNHLYFYWYRQILGQKVEFLVSFYNNEISEKSEIFDDQFSVERPDGSNFTLKIRSTKLEDSAMYFCAIGTAGQHNSPLHFGNGTRLTVT.